Below, 5 T cell receptor beta chains from the same sample are listed, as sequenced in a study of CD8 T cells in Susac syndrome. Reverse transcription of roughly 0.5 to 1 ug RNA was carried out with random hexamers. TCRdb re-called the immunoSEQ multiplex PCR reads through MiXCR, storing one row per CDR3 protein. The sample lists 250,000 to 300,000 distinct CDR3 sequences, about nine tenths occurring once. The specimen sequenced was CD8+ T cells from PBMCs. The receptors derive from a human donor with multiple sclerosis.

Only one count was recorded for this clonotype. This chain connects TRBV27 to TRBJ2-3; D not certain. CDR1 is MNHEY, CDR2 SMNVEV, per germline (reference sequence). The CDR3 totals 16 residues. V was shortened by 0 bases and J by 1 base, with 11 bases between the two germline ends. The CDR3 DNA sequence: TGTGCCAGCAGTTTATCGCAGGTCCAGGGCACAGATACGCAGTATTTT. This translates into CASSLSQVQGTDTQYF.

The chain is built from TRBV5-1 and TRBJ2-7; D possibly corresponds to TRBD2 (6 bases). Germline CDR1 SGHRS, CDR2 YFSETQ. The CDR3 runs to 13 residues. Trimming removed 6 bases at V and 2 bases at J, with 12 bases between. Here the CDR3 DNA reads TGCGCCAGCACCGGCGGGATAACCTACGAGCAGTACTTC. Translating gives CASTGGITYEQYF.

The chain employs TRBV7-9 and TRBJ1-2, with D tentatively TRBD1 (5 bases). V lost 5 bases and J 6 bases, leaving 13 bases between the germline ends. This CDR3 is built from 13 residues. CDR1 and CDR2 (germline): SEHNR, FQNEAQ (reference sequence). CDR3 loop: CASSRVVGDGYTF. The CDR3 DNA is TGTGCCAGCAGCCGGGTCGTAGGGGATGGCTACACCTTC.

The rearrangement uses TRBV7-9 and TRBJ2-7; D is uncertain. The V end lost 1 base, the J end lost 1 base, and 14 bases lay between the germline ends. This CDR3 spans 16 amino acids. Germline CDR1 reads SEHNR; CDR2 reads FQNEAQ (reference sequence). The CDR3 protein is CASSLEAGDDSYEQYF. CDR3 coding DNA: TGTGCCAGCAGCTTAGAGGCTGGTGACGATTCCTACGAGCAGTACTTC.

V is TRBV28 and J is TRBJ2-7, with TRBD1 matching 8 bases. The CDR3 has 15 amino acids. The ends lost 0 bases at V and 2 bases at J; junction bases unmatched: 3. Germline V gene data show CDR1 as MDHEN and CDR2 as SYDVKM. This chain's CDR3 is CASSLWGTGPYEQYF. CDR3 bases: TGTGCCAGCAGTTTATGGGGGACAGGACCCTACGAGCAGTACTTC. The full variable domain, completed using reference TRBV28 and TRBJ2-7, is DVKVTQSSRYLVKRTGEKVFLECVQDMDHENMFWYRQDPGLGLRLIYFSYDVKMKEKGDIPEGYSVSREKKERFSLILESASTNQTSMYLCASSLWGTGPYEQYFGPGTRLTVT.